This T cell receptor (beta chain) was obtained from a study of T cell repertoires in cytomegalovirus infection (dated 2019 in TCRdb). Context from the whole study: Donor HLA type was relevant to the analysis, as public TCR beta signatures indicated carriage of CMV infection together with the matching HLA type. Study-level results and caveats: Cumulative frequency of public TCR beta family members discriminated carriers of CMV infection plus the relevant HLA type in this cohort and an independent 352-donor cohort. The ex vivo response was dominated by HLA-C-restricted CMV-specific TCR beta clonotypes, which also provided the single most frequent clonotype in two of eight donors.

The sequencer was an Illumina HiSeq 1500. The public reads were quality trimmed at Q25 with fastp and then assembled into clones with MiXCR by TCRdb, keeping productive beta chains. Rows with a matching CDR3 protein are joined into one entry that keeps the most common DNA and genes. In this sample the table shows about 740,000 distinct CDR3 sequences, 35% to 45% of which occur a single time. Around 2.8% of the sample is taken by the ten largest. Trimming costs V 3 bases and J 8 bases, and their ends lie 8 bases apart. CDR1 is given as LGHDT and CDR2 as YNNKEL, both from the germline V gene (reference sequence). The CDR3 sequence holds 13 residues, the cysteine and phenylalanine included. Only the CDR3 DNA stays, 39 bases, in frame from base 1. As regards this clonotype: No cognate antigen has been identified for it. Base qualities are not at hand, and no much larger clone is one base apart.

The clonotype comes from a human donor in good health (CMV status not recorded). Some clones in this sample may be carry-over from other donors' samples. The sequenced sample was PBMCs. This chain is built from TRBV3-1 and TRBJ1-6, with no confidently assigned D gene. The nucleotide sequence is given as TGTGCCAGCAGCCACGCCGGAGATTCACCCCTCCACTTT. It translates to CASSHAGDSPLHF.